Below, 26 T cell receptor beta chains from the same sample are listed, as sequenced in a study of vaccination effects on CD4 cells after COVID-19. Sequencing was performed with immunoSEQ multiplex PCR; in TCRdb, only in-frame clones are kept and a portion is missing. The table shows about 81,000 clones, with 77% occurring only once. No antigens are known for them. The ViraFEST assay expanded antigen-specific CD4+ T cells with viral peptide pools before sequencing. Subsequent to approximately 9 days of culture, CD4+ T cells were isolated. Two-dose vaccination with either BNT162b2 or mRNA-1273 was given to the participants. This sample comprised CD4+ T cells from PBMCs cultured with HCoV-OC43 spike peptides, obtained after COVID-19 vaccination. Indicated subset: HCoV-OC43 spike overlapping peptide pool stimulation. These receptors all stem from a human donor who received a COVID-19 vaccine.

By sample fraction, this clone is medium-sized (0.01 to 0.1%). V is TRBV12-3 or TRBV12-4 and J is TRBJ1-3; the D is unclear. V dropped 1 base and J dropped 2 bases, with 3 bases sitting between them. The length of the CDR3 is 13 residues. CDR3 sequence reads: CASSLGTGNTIYF. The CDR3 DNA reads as TGTGCCAGCAGTTTAGGTACTGGAAACACCATATATTTT.

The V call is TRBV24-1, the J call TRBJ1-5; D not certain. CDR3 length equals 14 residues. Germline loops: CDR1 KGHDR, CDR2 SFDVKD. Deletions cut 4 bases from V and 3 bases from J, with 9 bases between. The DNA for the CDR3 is TGTGCCACCAGTGAAGGGTATGTCAATCAGCCCCAGCATTTT. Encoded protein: CATSEGYVNQPQHF.

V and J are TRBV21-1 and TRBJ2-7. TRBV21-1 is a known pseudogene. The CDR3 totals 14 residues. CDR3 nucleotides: TGTGCCAGCAGCAAAGGCGATGGGAAGAACGAGCAGTACGTC. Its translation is CASSKGDGKNEQYV.

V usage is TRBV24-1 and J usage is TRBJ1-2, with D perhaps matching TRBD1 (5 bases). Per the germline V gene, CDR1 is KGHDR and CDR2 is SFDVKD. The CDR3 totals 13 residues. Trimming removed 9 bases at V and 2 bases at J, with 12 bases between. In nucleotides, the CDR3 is TGTGCCACCCGAGGGGCAGACAACTATGGCTACACCTTC. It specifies CATRGADNYGYTF.

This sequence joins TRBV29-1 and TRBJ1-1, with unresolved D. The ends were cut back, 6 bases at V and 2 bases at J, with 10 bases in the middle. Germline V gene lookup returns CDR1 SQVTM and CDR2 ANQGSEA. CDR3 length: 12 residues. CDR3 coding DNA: TGCAGCGTCTCCGACGGAAACACTGAAGCTTTCTTT. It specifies CSVSDGNTEAFF.

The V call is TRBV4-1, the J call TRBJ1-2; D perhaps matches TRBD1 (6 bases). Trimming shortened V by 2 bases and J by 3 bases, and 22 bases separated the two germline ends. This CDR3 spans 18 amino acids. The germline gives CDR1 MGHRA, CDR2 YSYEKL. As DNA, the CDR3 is TGCGCCAGCAGCCAAAACTTACCGGGACAAAGGGTTCACTATGGCTACACCTTC. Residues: CASSQNLPGQRVHYGYTF.

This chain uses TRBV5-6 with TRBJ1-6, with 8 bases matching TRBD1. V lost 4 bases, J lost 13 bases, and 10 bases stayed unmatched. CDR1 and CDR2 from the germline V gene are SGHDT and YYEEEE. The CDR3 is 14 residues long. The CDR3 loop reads CASSPGQGAGPLHF. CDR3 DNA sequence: TGTGCCAGCAGCCCCGGACAGGGAGCAGGGCCCCTCCACTTT.

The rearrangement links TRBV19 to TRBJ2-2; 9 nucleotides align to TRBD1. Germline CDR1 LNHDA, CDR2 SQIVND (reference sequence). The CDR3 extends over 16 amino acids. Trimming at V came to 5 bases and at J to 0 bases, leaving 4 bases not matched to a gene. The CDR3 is CASSPGQGANTGELFF. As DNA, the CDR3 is TGTGCCAGTAGTCCGGGACAGGGTGCGAACACCGGGGAGCTGTTTTTT.

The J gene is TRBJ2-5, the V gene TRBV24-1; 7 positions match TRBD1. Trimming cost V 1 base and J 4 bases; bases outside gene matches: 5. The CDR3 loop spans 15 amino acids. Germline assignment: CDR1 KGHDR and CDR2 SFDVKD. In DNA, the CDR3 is TGTGCCACCAGTGATTTATCTTCAGGGGGAGAGACCCAGTACTTC. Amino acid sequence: CATSDLSSGGETQYF.

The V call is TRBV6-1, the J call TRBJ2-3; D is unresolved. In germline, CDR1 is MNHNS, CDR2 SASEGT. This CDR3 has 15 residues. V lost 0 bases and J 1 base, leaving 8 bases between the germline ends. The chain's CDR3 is CASSEAGPGTDTQYF. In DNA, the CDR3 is TGTGCCAGCAGTGAAGCCGGACCGGGCACAGATACGCAGTATTTT.

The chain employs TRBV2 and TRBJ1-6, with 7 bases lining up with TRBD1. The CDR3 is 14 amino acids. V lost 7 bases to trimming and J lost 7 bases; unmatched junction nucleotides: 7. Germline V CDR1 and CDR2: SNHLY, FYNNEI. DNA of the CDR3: TGTGCCAGCAACTCCGGGACAGAAAATTCACCCCTCCACTTT. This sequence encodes CASNSGTENSPLHF.

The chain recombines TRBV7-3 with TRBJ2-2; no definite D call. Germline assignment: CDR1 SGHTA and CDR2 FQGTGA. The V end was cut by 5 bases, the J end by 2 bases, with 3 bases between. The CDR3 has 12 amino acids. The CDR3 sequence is CASSPNTGELFF. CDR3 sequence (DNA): TGTGCCAGCAGCCCCAACACCGGGGAGCTGTTTTTT.

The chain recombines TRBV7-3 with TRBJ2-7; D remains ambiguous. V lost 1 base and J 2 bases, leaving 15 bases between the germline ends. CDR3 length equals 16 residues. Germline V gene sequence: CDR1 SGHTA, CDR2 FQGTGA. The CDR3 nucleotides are TGTGCCAGCAGCTTAATTATCTTGAGCTATACCTACGAGCAGTACGTC. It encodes CASSLIILSYTYEQYV.

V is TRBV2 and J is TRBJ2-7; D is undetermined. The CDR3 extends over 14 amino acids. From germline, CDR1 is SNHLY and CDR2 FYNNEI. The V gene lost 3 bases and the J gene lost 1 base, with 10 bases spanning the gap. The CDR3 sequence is CASSEERRSYEQYV. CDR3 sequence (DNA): TGTGCCAGCAGTGAGGAGCGCAGGTCCTACGAGCAGTACGTC.

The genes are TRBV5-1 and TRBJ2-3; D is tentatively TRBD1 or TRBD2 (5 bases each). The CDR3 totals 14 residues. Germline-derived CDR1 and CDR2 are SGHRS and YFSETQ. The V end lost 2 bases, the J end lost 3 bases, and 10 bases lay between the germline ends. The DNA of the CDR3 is TGCGCCAGCAGCTTCGGGGCCGGAACAGATACGCAGTATTTT. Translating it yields CASSFGAGTDTQYF.

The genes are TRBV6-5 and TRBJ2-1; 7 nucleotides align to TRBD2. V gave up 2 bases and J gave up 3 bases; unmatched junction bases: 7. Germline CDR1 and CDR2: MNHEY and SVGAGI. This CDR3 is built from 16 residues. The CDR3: CASSYGGGIIYNEQFF. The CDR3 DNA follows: TGTGCCAGCAGTTACGGCGGGGGAATAATCTACAATGAGCAGTTCTTC.

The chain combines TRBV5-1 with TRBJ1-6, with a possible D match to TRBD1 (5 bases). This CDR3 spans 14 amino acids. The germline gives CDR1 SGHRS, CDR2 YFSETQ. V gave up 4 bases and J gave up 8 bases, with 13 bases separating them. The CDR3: CASSKGDGDSPLHF. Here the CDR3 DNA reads TGCGCCAGCAGCAAAGGGGACGGGGATTCACCCCTCCACTTT. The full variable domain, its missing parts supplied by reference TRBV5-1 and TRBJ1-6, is KAGVTQTPRYLIKTRGQQVTLSCSPISGHRSVSWYQQTPGQGLQFLFEYFSETQRNKGNFPGRFSGRQFSNSRSEMNVSTLELGDSALYLCASSKGDGDSPLHFGNGTRLTVT.

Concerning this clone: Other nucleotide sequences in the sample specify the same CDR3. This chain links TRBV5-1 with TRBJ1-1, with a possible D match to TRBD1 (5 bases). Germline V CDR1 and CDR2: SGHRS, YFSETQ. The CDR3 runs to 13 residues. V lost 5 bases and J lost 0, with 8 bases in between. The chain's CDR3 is CASRGRLNTEAFF. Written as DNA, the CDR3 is TGCGCCAGCAGGGGACGGCTGAACACTGAAGCTTTCTTT.

CDR3 nucleotides: TGCGCCAGCAGCGGGGGCGGACTAGCCAATGAGCAGTTCTTC. Translating it yields CASSGGGLANEQFF. V gene TRBV5-1 combines with J gene TRBJ2-1; 8 bases are a match to TRBD2. The CDR3 is made up of 14 amino acids. Per the germline V gene, CDR1 is SGHRS and CDR2 is YFSETQ. Trimming removed 4 bases from V and 6 bases from J; junction bases left unmatched: 6.

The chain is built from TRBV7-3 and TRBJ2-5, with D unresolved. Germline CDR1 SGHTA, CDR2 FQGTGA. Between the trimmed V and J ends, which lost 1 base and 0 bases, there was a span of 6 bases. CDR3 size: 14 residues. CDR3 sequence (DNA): TGTGCCAGCAGCTTAATGCCTAACCAAGAGACCCAGTACTTC. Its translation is CASSLMPNQETQYF.

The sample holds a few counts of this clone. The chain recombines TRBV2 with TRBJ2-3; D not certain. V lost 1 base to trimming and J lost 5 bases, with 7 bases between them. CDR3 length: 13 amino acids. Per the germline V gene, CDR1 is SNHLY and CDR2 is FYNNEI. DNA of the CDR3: TGTGCCAGCAGTGAAGGCCCGGGAGATACGCAGTATTTT. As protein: CASSEGPGDTQYF.

The CDR3 DNA reads as TGTGCCAGCAGGGCGGCAACTTATTCACCCCTCCACTTT. Protein: CASRAATYSPLHF. The chain employs TRBV2 and TRBJ1-6; D is ambiguous. The germline gives CDR1 SNHLY, CDR2 FYNNEI. V lost 6 bases, J lost 8 bases, and 11 bases lay in between. The CDR3 spans 13 residues.

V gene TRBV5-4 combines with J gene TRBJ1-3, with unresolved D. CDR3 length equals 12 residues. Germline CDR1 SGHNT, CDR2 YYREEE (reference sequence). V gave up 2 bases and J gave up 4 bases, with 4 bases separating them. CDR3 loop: CASSFRGNTIYF. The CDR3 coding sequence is TGTGCCAGCAGCTTCAGAGGAAACACCATATATTTT.

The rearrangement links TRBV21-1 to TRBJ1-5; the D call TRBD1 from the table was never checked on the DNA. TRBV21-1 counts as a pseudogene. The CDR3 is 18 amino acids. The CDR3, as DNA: TGTGCCAGCAGCAGAGGTTCCGAGGGACAGGGTGTTCATCAGCCCCAGCATTTT. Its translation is CASSRGSEGQGVHQPQHF.

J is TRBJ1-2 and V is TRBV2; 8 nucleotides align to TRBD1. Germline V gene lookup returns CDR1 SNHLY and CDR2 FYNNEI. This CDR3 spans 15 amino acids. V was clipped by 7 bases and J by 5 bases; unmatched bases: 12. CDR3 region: CASNPRDGQGYGYTF. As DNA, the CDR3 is TGTGCCAGCAACCCCCGAGACGGACAGGGTTATGGCTACACCTTC. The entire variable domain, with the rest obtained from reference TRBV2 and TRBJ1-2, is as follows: EPEVTQTPSHQVTQMGQEVILRCVPISNHLYFYWYRQILGQKVEFLVSFYNNEISEKSEIFDDQFSVERPDGSNFTLKIRSTKLEDSAMYFCASNPRDGQGYGYTFGSGTRLTVV.

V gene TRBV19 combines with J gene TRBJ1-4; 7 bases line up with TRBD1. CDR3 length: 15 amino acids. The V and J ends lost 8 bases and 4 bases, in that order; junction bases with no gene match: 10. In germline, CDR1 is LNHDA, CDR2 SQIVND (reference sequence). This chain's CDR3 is CASSGTDSYNEKLFF. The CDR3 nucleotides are TGTGCCAGTTCCGGGACAGACTCCTATAATGAAAAACTGTTTTTT.